The 20 T cell receptor beta chains below come from one sample, sequenced in a study of CD8 T cells in Susac syndrome. A quantity of about 0.5 to 1 ug RNA underwent reverse transcription using random hexamers. TCRdb re-analysed the immunoSEQ multiplex PCR reads in MiXCR, keeping a single row per CDR3 protein. The sample includes 90,000 to 150,000 distinct CDR3 sequences, about 93% of them seen just once. The sequenced sample consisted of CD4+ T cells from PBMCs. The receptors come from a human donor in good health.

This clonotype was counted a single time. The gene calls are TRBV3-1 and TRBJ1-2; D not resolved. Per the germline V gene, CDR1 is LGHDT and CDR2 is YNNKEL (reference sequence). The CDR3 loop spans 16 amino acids. V gave up 3 bases and J gave up 8 bases, with 22 bases separating them. The CDR3 sequence is CASSHVGLYSLSGYTF. CDR3 DNA: TGTGCCAGCAGCCACGTCGGACTGTACTCTTTGAGCGGCTACACCTTC.

The chain recombines TRBV7-9 with TRBJ2-6, with a tentative D call TRBD2 (5 bases). Trimming left V 5 bases short and J 0 bases short, with 17 bases between. The germline V gene has CDR1 SEHNR and CDR2 FQNEAQ (reference sequence). The CDR3 runs 18 residues. The CDR3 loop is CASSRTGVEASGANVLTF. The DNA for the CDR3 is TGTGCCAGCAGCCGCACTGGGGTGGAGGCCTCTGGGGCCAACGTCCTGACTTTC.

This clonotype was picked up one time. The chain combines TRBV29-1 with TRBJ1-2; possibly TRBD1 for D (6 bases). Germline V lookup: CDR1 SQVTM, CDR2 ANQGSEA. The ends were cut back, 2 bases at V and 8 bases at J, with 9 bases in the middle. The CDR3 is made up of 11 amino acids. CDR3 amino acids: CSVESQGGYTF. CDR3 coding DNA: TGCAGCGTTGAATCACAGGGAGGCTACACCTTC. Based on the CDR3 plus reference TRBV29-1 and TRBJ1-2, the full variable domain is SAVISQKPSRDICQRGTSLTIQCQVDSQVTMMFWYRQQPGQSLTLIATANQGSEATYESGFVIDKFPISRPNLTFSTLTVSNMSPEDSSIYLCSVESQGGYTFGSGTRLTVV.

The chain links TRBV6-1 to TRBJ2-5; 9 bases are shared with TRBD1. Trimming took 6 bases from V and 2 from J; bases not matched to a gene: 13. The V gene's germline CDR1 is MNHNS and CDR2 SASEGT. The CDR3 is 17 residues long. The CDR3 reads CASRTDRGRVGQETQYF. CDR3 nucleotide sequence: TGTGCCAGCAGGACGGACAGGGGCCGCGTCGGTCAAGAGACCCAGTACTTC.

V and J are TRBV7-2 and TRBJ1-2; tentatively, D is TRBD1 (5 bases). The CDR3 consists of 18 residues. V lost 1 base, J lost 5 bases, and 23 bases lay in between. CDR1 and CDR2 from the germline V gene are SGHTA and FQGNSA. The CDR3 reads CASSLGWGPDLLGYGYTF. The CDR3 DNA is TGTGCCAGCAGCTTAGGGTGGGGCCCGGACCTCCTGGGGTATGGCTACACCTTC.

This chain connects TRBV27 to TRBJ2-1; 9 bases are shared with TRBD2. The CDR3 spans 15 residues. Germline V gene sequence: CDR1 MNHEY, CDR2 SMNVEV (reference sequence). The V and J ends lost 2 bases and 4 bases, in that order; junction bases with no gene match: 3. The CDR3, as DNA: TGTGCCAGCAGTTTAATGACTAGCGGTTACAATGAGCAGTTCTTC. Translating it yields CASSLMTSGYNEQFF.

The chain employs TRBV28 and TRBJ2-1; 8 bases line up with TRBD2. J gave up 7 bases and V 3 bases, and 8 bases lay outside the gene matches. CDR3 length: 15 amino acids. Germline CDR1 and CDR2: MDHEN and SYDVKM. CDR3 protein: CASSLNGRARNEQFF. The CDR3, as DNA: TGTGCCAGCAGTTTGAACGGGAGGGCCAGGAATGAGCAGTTCTTC.

The J gene is TRBJ2-5, the V gene TRBV20-1, with 8 bases aligning to TRBD2. Losses at the gene ends were 0 bases for V and 5 bases for J; bases not matched to a gene: 8. Per germline, CDR1 DFQATT and CDR2 SNEGSKA (reference sequence). The CDR3 has 15 residues. CDR3 region: CSARDNGLALETQYF. The CDR3 DNA is TGCAGTGCTAGAGATAACGGACTAGCCCTGGAGACCCAGTACTTC.

The V and J genes are TRBV7-2 and TRBJ2-4; 10 positions match TRBD1. With 5 bases clipped from V and 8 bases from J, the junction kept 6 bases outside the gene matches. Germline V lookup: CDR1 SGHTA, CDR2 FQGNSA. This CDR3 has 14 residues. CDR3 bases: TGTGCCAGCAGCGGGGACAGGGGATGGGACATTCAGTACTTC. Amino acids: CASSGDRGWDIQYF.

The rearrangement links TRBV3-1 to TRBJ2-1, with no clear D. Between the trimmed V and J ends, which lost 1 base and 4 bases, there was a span of 2 bases. The CDR3 contains 12 residues. CDR1 and CDR2 (germline): LGHDT, YNNKEL (reference sequence). CDR3 residues: CASSQVYNEQFF. CDR3 nucleotides: TGTGCCAGCAGCCAAGTTTACAATGAGCAGTTCTTC.

This chain links TRBV28 with TRBJ2-7; 9 positions agree with TRBD1. Trimming at V came to 6 bases and at J to 1 base, leaving 7 bases not matched to a gene. Germline V gene data show CDR1 as MDHEN and CDR2 as SYDVKM. This CDR3 has 15 residues. CDR3 coding DNA: TGTGCCAGCAGCCCACCCGGGACAGGGTCCTACGAGCAGTACTTC. Its protein product is CASSPPGTGSYEQYF.

The chain carries TRBV6-5 and TRBJ1-1; D is perhaps TRBD1 (5 bases). V was pared by 4 bases and J by 10 bases, with 16 bases between. The CDR3 extends over 13 amino acids. Germline V CDR1 and CDR2: MNHEY, SVGAGI. DNA of the CDR3: TGTGCCAGCAGTTCCCGGGGGTGGGGTGGAGCTTTCTTT. Translated: CASSSRGWGGAFF.

The chain joins TRBV29-1 to TRBJ2-7; the match to TRBD2 covers 9 bases. The length of the CDR3 is 14 residues. Trimming at V came to 4 bases and at J to 0 bases, leaving 4 bases not matched to a gene. Germline CDR1 and CDR2: SQVTM and ANQGSEA. As DNA, the CDR3 is TGCAGCGTTGGGCTACTAGCGGGCTCCTACGAGCAGTACTTC. It is translated as CSVGLLAGSYEQYF.

V is TRBV3-1 and J is TRBJ1-2, with 7 bases matching TRBD1. V lost 3 bases to trimming and J lost 8 bases; unmatched junction nucleotides: 6. Per the germline V gene, CDR1 is LGHDT and CDR2 is YNNKEL (reference sequence). This CDR3 is built from 13 residues. The CDR3 bases are TGTGCCAGCAGCCACCGGGACAGCCTGGGCTACACCTTC. This encodes CASSHRDSLGYTF.

The gene calls are TRBV14 and TRBJ1-2; no firm D call. Per the germline V gene, CDR1 is SGHDN and CDR2 is FVKESK. V lost 3 bases and J lost 4, with 15 bases in between. This CDR3 is built from 15 residues. In DNA, the CDR3 is TGTGCCAGCAGCCACTACCCCGGGTTCGGCTATGGCTACACCTTC. It codes for CASSHYPGFGYGYTF.

The rearrangement joins TRBV7-2 to TRBJ2-7; D is perhaps TRBD2 (6 bases). The V end was cut by 2 bases, the J end by 8 bases, with 16 bases between. CDR1 is SGHTA, CDR2 FQGNSA, per germline. This CDR3 comprises 14 residues. The CDR3 loop reads CASSLSWEARQQYF. CDR3 in DNA: TGTGCCAGCAGCTTATCATGGGAGGCCCGACAGCAGTACTTC. Combining the CDR3 with reference TRBV7-2 and TRBJ2-7 gives the whole variable domain GAGVSQSPSNKVTEKGKDVELRCDPISGHTALYWYRQSLGQGLEFLIYFQGNSAPDKSGLPSDRFSAERTGGSVSTLTIQRTQQEDSAVYLCASSLSWEARQQYFGPGTRLTVT.

The chain employs TRBV15 and TRBJ2-7; D may be TRBD2 (6 bases). Germline V gene lookup returns CDR1 LNHNV and CDR2 YYDKDF (reference sequence). V lost 0 bases and J lost 2, with 20 bases in between. The CDR3 extends over 18 amino acids. The CDR3 sequence: CATSRDSLRGDRAYEQYF. DNA of the CDR3: TGTGCCACCAGCAGAGACAGTCTACGCGGGGATAGAGCCTACGAGCAGTACTTC.

This rearrangement joins TRBV21-1 to TRBJ2-7; the DNA was not compared with TRBD1, the D call given in the table. TRBV21-1 is annotated as a pseudogene. The CDR3 runs to 15 residues. The CDR3 DNA sequence: TGTGCCAGCAGCCCCCGCCTTCACAGGGTGGGTGAGCAGTACTTC. This translates into CASSPRLHRVGEQYF.

This clonotype was seen only a few times. The chain has TRBV28 and TRBJ1-5; D is undetermined. The CDR3 consists of 12 residues. The ends were cut back, 6 bases at V and 4 bases at J, with 7 bases in the middle. Germline V gene sequence: CDR1 MDHEN, CDR2 SYDVKM. CDR3 residues: CASSTNNQPQHF. CDR3 sequence (DNA): TGTGCCAGCAGCACCAATAATCAGCCCCAGCATTTT.

The J gene is TRBJ2-3, the V gene TRBV2, with TRBD2 matching 8 bases. The CDR3 runs to 15 residues. Per germline, CDR1 SNHLY and CDR2 FYNNEI. With 5 bases clipped from V and 0 bases from J, the junction kept 4 bases outside the gene matches. CDR3 sequence: CASSTTSESTDTQYF. In nucleotides, the CDR3 is TGTGCCAGCAGTACGACTAGCGAGAGCACAGATACGCAGTATTTT. Full variable domain (rest looked up from reference TRBV2 and TRBJ2-3): EPEVTQTPSHQVTQMGQEVILRCVPISNHLYFYWYRQILGQKVEFLVSFYNNEISEKSEIFDDQFSVERPDGSNFTLKIRSTKLEDSAMYFCASSTTSESTDTQYFGPGTRLTVL.